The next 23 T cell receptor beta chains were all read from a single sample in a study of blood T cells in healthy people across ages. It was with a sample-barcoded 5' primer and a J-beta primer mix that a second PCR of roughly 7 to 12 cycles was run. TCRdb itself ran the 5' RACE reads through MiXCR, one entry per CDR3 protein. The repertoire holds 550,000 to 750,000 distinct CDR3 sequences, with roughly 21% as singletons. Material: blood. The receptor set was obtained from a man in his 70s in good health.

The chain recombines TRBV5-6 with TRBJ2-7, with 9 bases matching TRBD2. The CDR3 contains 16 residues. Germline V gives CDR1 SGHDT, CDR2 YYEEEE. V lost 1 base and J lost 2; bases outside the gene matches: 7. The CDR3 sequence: CASSLPLTSGTYEQYF. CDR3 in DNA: TGTGCCAGCAGCTTGCCCCTGACTAGCGGAACCTACGAGCAGTACTTC.

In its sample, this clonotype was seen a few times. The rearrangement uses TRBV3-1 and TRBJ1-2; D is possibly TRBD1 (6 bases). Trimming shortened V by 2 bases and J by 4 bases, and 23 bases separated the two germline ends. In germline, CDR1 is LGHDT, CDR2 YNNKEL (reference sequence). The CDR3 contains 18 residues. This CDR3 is CASSQPGIAGGARYGYTF. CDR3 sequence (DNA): TGTGCCAGCAGCCAACCCGGTATAGCGGGGGGCGCGCGCTATGGCTACACCTTC.

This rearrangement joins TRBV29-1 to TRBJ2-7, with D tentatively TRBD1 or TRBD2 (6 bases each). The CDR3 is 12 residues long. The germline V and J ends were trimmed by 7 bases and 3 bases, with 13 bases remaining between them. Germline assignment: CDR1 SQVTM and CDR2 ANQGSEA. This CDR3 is CSGGRGDYEQYF. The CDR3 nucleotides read TGCAGCGGGGGTAGGGGGGACTACGAGCAGTACTTC.

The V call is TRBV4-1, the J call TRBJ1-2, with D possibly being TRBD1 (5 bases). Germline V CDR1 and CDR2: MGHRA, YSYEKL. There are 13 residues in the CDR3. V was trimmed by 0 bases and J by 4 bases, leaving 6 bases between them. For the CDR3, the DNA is TGCGCCAGCAGCCAAGAGGGACTCTATGGCTACACCTTC. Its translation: CASSQEGLYGYTF.

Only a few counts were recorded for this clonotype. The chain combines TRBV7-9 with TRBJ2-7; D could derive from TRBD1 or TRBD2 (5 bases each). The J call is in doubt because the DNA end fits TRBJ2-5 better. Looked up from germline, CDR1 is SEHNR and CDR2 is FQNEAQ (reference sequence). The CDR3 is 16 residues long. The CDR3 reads CASHRPGQGASETQYF. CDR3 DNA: TGTGCCAGCCACAGACCCGGCCAGGGAGCTTCTGAGACCCAGTACTTC.

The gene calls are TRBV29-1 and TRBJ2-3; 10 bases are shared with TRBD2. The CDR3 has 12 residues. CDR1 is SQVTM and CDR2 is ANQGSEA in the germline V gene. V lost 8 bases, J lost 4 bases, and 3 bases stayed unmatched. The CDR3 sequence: CSQREGSDTQYF. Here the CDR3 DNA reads TGCAGCCAGCGGGAGGGATCAGATACGCAGTATTTT.

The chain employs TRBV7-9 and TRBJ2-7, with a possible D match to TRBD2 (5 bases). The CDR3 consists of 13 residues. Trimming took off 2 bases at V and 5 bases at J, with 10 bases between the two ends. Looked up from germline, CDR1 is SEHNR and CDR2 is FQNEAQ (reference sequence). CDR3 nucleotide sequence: TGTGCCAGCAGCTTAACGGGGTACGACGAGCAGTACTTC. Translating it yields CASSLTGYDEQYF.

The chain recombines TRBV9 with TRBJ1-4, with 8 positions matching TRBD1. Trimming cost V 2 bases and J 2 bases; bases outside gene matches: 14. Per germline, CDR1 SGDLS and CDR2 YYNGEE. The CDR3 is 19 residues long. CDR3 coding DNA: TGTGCCAGCAGCGTCGCTCCGAGCCGACAGGGGTATACTAATGAAAAACTGTTTTTT. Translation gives CASSVAPSRQGYTNEKLFF.

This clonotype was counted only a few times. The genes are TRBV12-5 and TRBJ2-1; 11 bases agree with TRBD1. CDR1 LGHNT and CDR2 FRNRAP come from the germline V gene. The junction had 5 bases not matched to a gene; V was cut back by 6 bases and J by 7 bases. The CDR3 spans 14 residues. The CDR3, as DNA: TGTGCTAGTGGCTATGGACAGGGGGCAAATGAGCAGTTCTTC. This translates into CASGYGQGANEQFF.

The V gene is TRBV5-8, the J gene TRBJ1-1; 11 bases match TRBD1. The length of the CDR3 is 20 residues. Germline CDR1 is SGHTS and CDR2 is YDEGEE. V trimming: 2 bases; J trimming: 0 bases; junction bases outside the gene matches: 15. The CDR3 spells CASSFAKPGQGGFMNTEAFF. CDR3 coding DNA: TGTGCCAGCAGCTTCGCAAAACCGGGACAGGGGGGATTCATGAACACTGAAGCTTTCTTT.

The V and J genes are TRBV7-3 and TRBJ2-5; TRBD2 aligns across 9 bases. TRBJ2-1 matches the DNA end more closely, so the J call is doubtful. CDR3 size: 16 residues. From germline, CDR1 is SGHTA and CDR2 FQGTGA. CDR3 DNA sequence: TGTGCCAGCAGCCCCCGTAGCGGGAGCGGTTTCGGTGAGCAGTTCTTC. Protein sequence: CASSPRSGSGFGEQFF.

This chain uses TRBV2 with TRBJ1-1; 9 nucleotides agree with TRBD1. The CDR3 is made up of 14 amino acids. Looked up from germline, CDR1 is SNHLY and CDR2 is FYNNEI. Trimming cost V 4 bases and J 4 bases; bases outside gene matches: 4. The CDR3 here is CASSGLTGGTEAFF. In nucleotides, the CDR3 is TGTGCCAGCAGTGGCCTGACAGGGGGCACTGAAGCTTTCTTT.

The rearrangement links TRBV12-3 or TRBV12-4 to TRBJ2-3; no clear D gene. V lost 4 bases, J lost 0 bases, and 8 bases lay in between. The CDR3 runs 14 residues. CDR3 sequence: CASSWWSSTDTQYF. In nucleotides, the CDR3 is TGTGCCAGCAGTTGGTGGTCGAGCACAGATACGCAGTATTTT.

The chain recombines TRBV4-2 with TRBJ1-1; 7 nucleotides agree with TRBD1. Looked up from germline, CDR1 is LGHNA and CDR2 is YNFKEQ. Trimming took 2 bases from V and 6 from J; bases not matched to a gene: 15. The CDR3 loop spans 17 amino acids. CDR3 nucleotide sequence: TGTGCCAGCAGCCAAAGATCACAGGGGTCTTGGGGGGCTGAAGCTTTCTTT. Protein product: CASSQRSQGSWGAEAFF.

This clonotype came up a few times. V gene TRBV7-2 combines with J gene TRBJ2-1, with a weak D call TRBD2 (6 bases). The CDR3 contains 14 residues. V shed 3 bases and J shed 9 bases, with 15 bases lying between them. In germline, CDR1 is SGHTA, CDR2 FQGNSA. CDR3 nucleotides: TGTGCCAGCAGCTTGGACTATTCGGGCGGTGAGCAGTTCTTC. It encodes CASSLDYSGGEQFF.

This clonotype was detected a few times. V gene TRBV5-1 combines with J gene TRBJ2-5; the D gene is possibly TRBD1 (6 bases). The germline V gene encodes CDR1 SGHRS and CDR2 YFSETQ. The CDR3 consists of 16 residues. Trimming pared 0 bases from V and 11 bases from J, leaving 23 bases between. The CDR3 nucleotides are TGCGCCAGCAGCTTGGACACAGGGCTCCTCTCACAGGAGCAGTACTTC. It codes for CASSLDTGLLSQEQYF.

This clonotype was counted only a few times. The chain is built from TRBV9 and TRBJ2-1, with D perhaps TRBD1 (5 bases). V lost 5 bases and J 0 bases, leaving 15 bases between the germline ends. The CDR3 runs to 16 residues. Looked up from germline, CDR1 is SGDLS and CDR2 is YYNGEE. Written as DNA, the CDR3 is TGTGCCAGCAGTCCGGACACCGTTAGCTCCTACAATGAGCAGTTCTTC. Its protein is CASSPDTVSSYNEQFF.

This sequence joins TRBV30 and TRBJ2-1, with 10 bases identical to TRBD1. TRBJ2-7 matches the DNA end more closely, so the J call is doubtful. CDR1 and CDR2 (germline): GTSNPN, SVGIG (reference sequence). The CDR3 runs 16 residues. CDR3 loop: CAWSNVRDRGYEEQYF. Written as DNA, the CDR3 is TGTGCCTGGAGTAACGTCCGGGACAGGGGCTATGAAGAGCAGTACTTC.

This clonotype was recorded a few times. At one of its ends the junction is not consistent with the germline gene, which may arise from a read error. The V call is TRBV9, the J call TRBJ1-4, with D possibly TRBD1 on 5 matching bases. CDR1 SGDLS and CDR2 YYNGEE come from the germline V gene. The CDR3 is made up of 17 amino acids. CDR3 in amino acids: CASSPTPGHSTSEKLFF. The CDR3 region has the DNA TGTGCCAGCAGCCCAACGCCAGGACATTCGACTAGTGAAAAACTGTTTTTT.

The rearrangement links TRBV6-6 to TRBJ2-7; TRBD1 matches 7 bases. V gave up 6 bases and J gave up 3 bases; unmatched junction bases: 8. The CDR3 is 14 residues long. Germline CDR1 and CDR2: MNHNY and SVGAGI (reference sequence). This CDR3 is CASSPGQVNYEQYF. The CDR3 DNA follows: TGTGCCAGCAGCCCTGGACAGGTAAACTACGAGCAGTACTTC.

This CDR3 reads CAWSASGYEQYF. DNA of the CDR3: TGTGCCTGGAGTGCCTCGGGCTACGAGCAGTACTTC. V usage is TRBV30 and J usage is TRBJ2-7; D not certain. The CDR3 has 12 amino acids. Germline CDR1 reads GTSNPN; CDR2 reads SVGIG (reference sequence). V gave up 1 base and J gave up 3 bases, with 7 bases separating them.

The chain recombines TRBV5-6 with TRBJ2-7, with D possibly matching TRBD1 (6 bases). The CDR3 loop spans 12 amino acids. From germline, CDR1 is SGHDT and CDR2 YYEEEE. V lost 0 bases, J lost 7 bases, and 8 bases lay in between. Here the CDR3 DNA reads TGTGCCAGCAGCTTGGTAAGGGGGGAGCAGTACTTC. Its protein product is CASSLVRGEQYF.

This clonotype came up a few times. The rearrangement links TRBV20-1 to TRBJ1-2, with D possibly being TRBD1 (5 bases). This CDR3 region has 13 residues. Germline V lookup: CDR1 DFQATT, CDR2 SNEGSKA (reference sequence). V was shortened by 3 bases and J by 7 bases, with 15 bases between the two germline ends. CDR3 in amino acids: CSARGGELGGYTF. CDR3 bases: TGCAGTGCTAGGGGAGGGGAGTTAGGTGGCTACACCTTC.